Sequencing of this T cell receptor (beta chain) was carried out in a study of blood T cell repertoires in COVID-19 (dated by TCRdb to about 2020). Regarding the complete study: Collaborator samples came from the United States, Italy and Spain and covered acute and convalescent phases of COVID-19. The prospective study material was composed of cDNA or gDNA derived from T cells, B-cell-depleted T cells, or PBMCs. Subjects who had been exposed to COVID-19, were actively infected with it, or had recovered from it provided the deeply sampled blood TCRbeta repertoires that made up the dataset. The repertoires were made available in a free public database intended to serve as a resource for research on the immune response to SARS-CoV-2. Samples came from the ongoing ImmuneRACE study (first 160 participants) plus 1,254 subjects from 6 global collaborators. A de-identified subject ID, COVID-19 status, age in years and sex were almost always included in the sample metadata. Where available, HLA class I and class II types were taken from metadata supplied by the sample provider and were not determined by assay-based typing. On the study overall, not on this receptor specifically: The quantity of clinical and demographic metadata differed by source and by participant and was supplied without curation.

TCRbeta CDR3 regions were amplified from genomic DNA by means of the immunoSEQ Assay, a bias-controlled multiplex PCR. Turning to the authors' computational methods: Within the assay, amplification of reference gene primers was used to estimate how many nucleated cells each sample contained. To quantify the absolute abundance of each unique TCRbeta CDR3 rearrangement, sequence reads were collapsed and filtered. Productive Simpson clonality was computed per sample as the square root of Simpson's diversity index over productive rearrangements. TCRdb retrieved this table from immuneACCESS and kept in-frame rearrangements only. Not all clones are present; in checked studies, unresolved V genes account for under half, and no reason is known for the remainder. That table supplies the V and J calls and clone size; D and trimming were determined from the DNA. Recorded for this sample are around 140,000 clones; around 90% of them occurred a single time. The ten largest clonotypes hold 1.7% of the sample.

The collaborating institutions used their own protocols to collect whole blood in K2EDTA tubes. For TCRbeta analysis, collaborators shipped samples as frozen whole blood, isolated PBMCs, or DNA extracted from either of those sample types. Trimming removed 4 bases from V and 4 bases from J; the gene matches leave 9 bases unexplained. The CDR3 starts with the cysteine, ends with the phenylalanine, and has 17 residues. Just the 51-base CDR3 DNA is kept, in frame starting at base 1. The germline V gene sets CDR1 to SGHTS and CDR2 to YDEGEE. Concerning this clone: No cognate antigen has been identified for it. Base qualities are not at hand, and no much larger clone is one base apart.

The sequence derives from a woman in her forties or fifties with acute or convalescent COVID-19. The V gene is TRBV5-8 and the J gene is TRBJ2-3; 13 bases in the junction line up with TRBD2. Sequencing was carried out using peripheral blood. The nucleotide sequence is TGTGCCAGCAGCCACGGTACGACTAGCGGGGGGTCAGATACGCAGTATTTT. Its protein reads: CASSHGTTSGGSDTQYF.